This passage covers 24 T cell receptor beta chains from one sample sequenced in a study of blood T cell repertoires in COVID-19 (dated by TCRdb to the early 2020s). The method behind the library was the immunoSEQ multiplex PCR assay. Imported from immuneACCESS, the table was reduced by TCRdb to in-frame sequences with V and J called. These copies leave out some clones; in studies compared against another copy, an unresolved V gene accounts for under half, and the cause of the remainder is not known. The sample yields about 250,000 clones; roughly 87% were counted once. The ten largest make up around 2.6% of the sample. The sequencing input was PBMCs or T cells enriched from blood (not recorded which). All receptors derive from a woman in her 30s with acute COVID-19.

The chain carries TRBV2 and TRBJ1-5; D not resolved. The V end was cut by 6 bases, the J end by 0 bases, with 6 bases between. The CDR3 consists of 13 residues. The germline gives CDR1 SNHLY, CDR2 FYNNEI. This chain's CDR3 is CASRPGSNQPQHF. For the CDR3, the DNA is TGTGCCAGCAGACCCGGTAGCAATCAGCCCCAGCATTTT.

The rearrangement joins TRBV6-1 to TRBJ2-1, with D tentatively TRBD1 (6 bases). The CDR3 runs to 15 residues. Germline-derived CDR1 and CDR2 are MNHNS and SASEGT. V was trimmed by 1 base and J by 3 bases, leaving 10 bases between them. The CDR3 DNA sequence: TGTGCCAGCAGTGAAGAAGGGACATACTACAATGAGCAGTTCTTC. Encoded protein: CASSEEGTYYNEQFF.

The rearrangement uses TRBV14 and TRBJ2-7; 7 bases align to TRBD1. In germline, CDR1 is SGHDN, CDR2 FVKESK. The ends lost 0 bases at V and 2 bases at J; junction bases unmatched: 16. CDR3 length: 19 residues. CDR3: CASSQDFGQDPFAAYEQYF. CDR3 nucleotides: TGTGCCAGCAGCCAAGATTTTGGACAGGACCCCTTCGCCGCCTACGAGCAGTACTTC. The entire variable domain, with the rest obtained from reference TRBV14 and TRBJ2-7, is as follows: EAGVTQFPSHSVIEKGQTVTLRCDPISGHDNLYWYRRVMGKEIKFLLHFVKESKQDESGMPNNRFLAERTGGTYSTLKVQPAELEDSGVYFCASSQDFGQDPFAAYEQYFGPGTRLTVT.

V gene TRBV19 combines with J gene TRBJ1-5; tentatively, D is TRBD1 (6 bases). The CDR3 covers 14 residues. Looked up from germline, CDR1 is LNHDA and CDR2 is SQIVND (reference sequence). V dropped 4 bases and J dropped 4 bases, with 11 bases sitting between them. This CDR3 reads CASSTWTDNQPQHF. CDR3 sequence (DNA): TGTGCCAGTAGTACATGGACAGATAATCAGCCCCAGCATTTT.

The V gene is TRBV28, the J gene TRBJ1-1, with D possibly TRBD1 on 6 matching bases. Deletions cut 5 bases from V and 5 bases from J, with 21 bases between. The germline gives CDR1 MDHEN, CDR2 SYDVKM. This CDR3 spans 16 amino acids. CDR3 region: CASSPPSGAGATEAFF. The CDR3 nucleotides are TGTGCCAGCAGTCCCCCATCGGGGGCGGGGGCTACTGAAGCTTTCTTT.

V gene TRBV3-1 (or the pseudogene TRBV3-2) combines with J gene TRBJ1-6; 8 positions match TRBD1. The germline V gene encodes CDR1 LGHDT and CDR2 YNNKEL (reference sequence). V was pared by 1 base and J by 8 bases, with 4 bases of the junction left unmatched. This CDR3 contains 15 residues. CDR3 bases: TGTGCCAGCAGCCAAGGGGACAGGAGGGATTCACCCCTCCACTTT. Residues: CASSQGDRRDSPLHF.

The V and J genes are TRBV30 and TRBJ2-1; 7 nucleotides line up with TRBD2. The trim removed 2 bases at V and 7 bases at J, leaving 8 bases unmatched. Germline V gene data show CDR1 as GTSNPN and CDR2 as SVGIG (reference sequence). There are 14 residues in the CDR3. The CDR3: CAWSYRTSINEQFF. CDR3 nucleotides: TGTGCCTGGAGTTATCGGACTAGTATAAATGAGCAGTTCTTC.

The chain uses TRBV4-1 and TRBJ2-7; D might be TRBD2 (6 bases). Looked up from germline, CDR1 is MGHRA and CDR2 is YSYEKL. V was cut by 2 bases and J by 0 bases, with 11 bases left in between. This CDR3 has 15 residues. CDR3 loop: CASSQRDSDSYEQYF. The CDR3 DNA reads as TGCGCCAGCAGCCAAAGGGACTCCGACTCCTACGAGCAGTACTTC.

Here the CDR3 reads CAINSGTGNQPQHF. The DNA for the CDR3 is TGTGCCATCAACTCCGGGACAGGGAATCAGCCCCAGCATTTT. The chain joins TRBV10-3 to TRBJ1-5; 9 bases fit TRBD1. The CDR3 is made up of 14 amino acids. The V gene's germline CDR1 is ENHRY and CDR2 SYGVKD. The trim removed 7 bases at V and 4 bases at J, leaving 5 bases unmatched.

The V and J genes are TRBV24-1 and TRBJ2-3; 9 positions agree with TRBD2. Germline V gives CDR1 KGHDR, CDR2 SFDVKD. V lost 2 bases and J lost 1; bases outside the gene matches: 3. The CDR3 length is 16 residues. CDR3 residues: CATSDSSGVGTDTQYF. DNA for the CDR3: TGTGCCACCAGTGATTCTAGCGGGGTGGGCACAGATACGCAGTATTTT.

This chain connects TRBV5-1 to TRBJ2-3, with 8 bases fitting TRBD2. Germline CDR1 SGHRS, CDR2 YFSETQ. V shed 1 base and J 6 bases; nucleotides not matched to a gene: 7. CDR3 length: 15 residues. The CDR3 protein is CASSLLGGAYDTQYF. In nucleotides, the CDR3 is TGCGCCAGCAGCTTGCTCGGGGGGGCATATGATACGCAGTATTTT.

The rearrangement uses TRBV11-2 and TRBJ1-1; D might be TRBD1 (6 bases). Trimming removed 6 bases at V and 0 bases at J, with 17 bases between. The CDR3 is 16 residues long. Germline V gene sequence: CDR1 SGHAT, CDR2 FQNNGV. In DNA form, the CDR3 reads TGTGCCAGCAGGGGGGGGGCTATAGGTATGAACACTGAAGCTTTCTTT. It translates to CASRGGAIGMNTEAFF.

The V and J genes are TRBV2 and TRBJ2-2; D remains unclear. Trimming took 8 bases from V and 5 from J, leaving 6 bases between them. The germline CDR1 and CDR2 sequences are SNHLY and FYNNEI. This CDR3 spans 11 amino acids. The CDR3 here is CASLETGELFF. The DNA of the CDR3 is TGTGCCAGCTTAGAAACCGGGGAGCTGTTTTTT.

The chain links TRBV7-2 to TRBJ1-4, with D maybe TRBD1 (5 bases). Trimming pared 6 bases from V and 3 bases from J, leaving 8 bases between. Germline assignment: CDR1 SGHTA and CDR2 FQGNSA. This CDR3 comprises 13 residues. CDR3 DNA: TGTGCCAGCAGGGGGGGGTCTAATGAAAAACTGTTTTTT. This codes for CASRGGSNEKLFF. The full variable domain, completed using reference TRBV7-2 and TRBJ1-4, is GAGVSQSPSNKVTEKGKDVELRCDPISGHTALYWYRQSLGQGLEFLIYFQGNSAPDKSGLPSDRFSAERTGGSVSTLTIQRTQQEDSAVYLCASRGGSNEKLFFGSGTQLSVL.

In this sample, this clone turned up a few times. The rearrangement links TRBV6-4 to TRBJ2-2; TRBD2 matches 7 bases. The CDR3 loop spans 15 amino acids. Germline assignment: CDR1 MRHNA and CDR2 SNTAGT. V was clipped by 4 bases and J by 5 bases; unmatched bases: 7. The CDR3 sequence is CASSVRGGGTGELFF. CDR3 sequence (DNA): TGTGCCAGCAGTGTTCGCGGGGGAGGAACCGGGGAGCTGTTTTTT.

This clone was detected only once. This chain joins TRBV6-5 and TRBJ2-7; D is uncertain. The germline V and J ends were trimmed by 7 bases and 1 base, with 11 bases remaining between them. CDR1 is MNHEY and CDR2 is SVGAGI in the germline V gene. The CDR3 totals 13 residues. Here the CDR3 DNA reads TGTGCCAGCACGAAATACAGTTCCTACGAGCAGTACTTC. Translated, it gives CASTKYSSYEQYF.

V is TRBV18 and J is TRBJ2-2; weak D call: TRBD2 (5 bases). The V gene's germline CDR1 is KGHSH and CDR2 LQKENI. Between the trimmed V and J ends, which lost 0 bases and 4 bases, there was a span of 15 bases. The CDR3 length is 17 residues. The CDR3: CASSPPGELSGTGELFF. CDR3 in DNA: TGTGCCAGCTCACCACCCGGTGAGCTCAGCGGCACCGGGGAGCTGTTTTTT.

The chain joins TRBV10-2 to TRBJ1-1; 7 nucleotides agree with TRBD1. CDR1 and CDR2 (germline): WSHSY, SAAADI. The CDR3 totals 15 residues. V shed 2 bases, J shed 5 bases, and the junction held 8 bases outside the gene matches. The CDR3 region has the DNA TGCGCCAGCAGTGAGGGGACAGTTGTGGGTACTGAAGCTTTCTTT. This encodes CASSEGTVVGTEAFF.

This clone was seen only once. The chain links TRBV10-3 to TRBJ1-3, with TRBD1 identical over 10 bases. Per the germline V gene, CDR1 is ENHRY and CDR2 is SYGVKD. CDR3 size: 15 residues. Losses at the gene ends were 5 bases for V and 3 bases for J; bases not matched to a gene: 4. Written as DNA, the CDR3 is TGTGCCATCAGTTACGGGACAGGGGTTGGAAACACCATATATTTT. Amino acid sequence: CAISYGTGVGNTIYF.

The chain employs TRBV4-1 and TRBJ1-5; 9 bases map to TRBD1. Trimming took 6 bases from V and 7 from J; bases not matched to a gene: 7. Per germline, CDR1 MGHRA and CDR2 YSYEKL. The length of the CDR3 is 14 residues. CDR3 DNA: TGCGCCAGCAGAGGGACAGGGCTGGGACAGCCCCAGCATTTT. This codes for CASRGTGLGQPQHF.

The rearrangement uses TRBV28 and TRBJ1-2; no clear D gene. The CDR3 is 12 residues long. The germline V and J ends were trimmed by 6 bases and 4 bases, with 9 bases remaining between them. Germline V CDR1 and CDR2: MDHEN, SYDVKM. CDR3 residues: CASSSGLYGYTF. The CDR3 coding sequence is TGTGCCAGCAGCTCTGGACTCTATGGCTACACCTTC.

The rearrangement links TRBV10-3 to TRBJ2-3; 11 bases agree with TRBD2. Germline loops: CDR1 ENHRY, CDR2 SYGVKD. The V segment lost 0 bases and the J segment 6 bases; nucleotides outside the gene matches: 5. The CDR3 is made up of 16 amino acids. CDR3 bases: TGTGCCATCAGTGAGTCCATAGCGGGGGGGCCGGATACGCAGTATTTT. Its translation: CAISESIAGGPDTQYF.

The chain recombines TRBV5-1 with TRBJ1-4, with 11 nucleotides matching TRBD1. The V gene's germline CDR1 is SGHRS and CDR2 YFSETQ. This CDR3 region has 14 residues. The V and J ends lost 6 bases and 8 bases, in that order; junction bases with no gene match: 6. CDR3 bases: TGCGCCAGCACCAGGGACAGGGGGGGCGAAAAACTGTTTTTT. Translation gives CASTRDRGGEKLFF.

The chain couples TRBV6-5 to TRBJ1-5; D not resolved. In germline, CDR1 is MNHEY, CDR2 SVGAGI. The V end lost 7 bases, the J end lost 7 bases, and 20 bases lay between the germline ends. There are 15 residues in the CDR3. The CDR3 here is CASNNIGSGGQPQHF. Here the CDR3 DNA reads TGTGCCAGCAATAATATCGGATCCGGCGGACAGCCCCAGCATTTT.